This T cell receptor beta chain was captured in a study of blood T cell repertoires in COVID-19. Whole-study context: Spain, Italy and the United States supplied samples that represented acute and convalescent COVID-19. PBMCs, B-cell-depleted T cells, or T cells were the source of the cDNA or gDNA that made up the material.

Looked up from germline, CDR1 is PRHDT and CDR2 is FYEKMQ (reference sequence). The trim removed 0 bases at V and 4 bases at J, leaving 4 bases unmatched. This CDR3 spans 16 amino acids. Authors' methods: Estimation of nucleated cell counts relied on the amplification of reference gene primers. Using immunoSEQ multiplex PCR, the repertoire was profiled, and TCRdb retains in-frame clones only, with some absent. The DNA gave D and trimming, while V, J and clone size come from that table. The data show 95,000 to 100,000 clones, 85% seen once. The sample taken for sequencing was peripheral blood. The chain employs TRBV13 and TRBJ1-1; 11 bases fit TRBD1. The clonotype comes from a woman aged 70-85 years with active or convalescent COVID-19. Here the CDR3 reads CASSLGDRGRVTEAFF. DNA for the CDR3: TGTGCCAGCAGCTTAGGGGACAGGGGGCGGGTCACTGAAGCTTTCTTT. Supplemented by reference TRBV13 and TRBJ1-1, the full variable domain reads AAGVIQSPRHLIKEKRETATLKCYPIPRHDTVYWYQQGPGQDPQFLISFYEKMQSDKGSIPDRFSAQQFSDYHSELNMSSLELGDSALYFCASSLGDRGRVTEAFFGQGTRLTVV.